This T cell receptor (beta chain) was sequenced for a study of cytomegalovirus exposure and HLA in healthy donors. The study's findings and limits: By HLA locus, TCR association rates varied in a later analysis, with DRB1 showing the most and HLA-C the fewest.

Amplification used 60 Vbeta primers and 13 Jbeta primers. TCRdb's table, derived via immunoSEQ multiplex PCR, lists solely in-frame clones and lacks some. The data hold some 150,000 clones, with around 81% observed a single time. The V end lost 7 bases, the J end lost 2 bases, and 15 bases lay between the germline ends. This CDR3 spans 14 amino acids. CDR1 MNHNS and CDR2 SASEGT come from the germline V gene. A note on this clone: Its antigen is not known.

The V call is TRBV6-1, the J call TRBJ2-7, with D maybe TRBD2 (5 bases). This TCR was recovered from a woman aged 30 to 39 in good health and CMV-seropositive. The sequenced sample consisted of PBMCs. CDR3 DNA: TGTGCCAGCAAGAGGACTCGCTCAGCCTACGAGCAGTACTTC. Its translation: CASKRTRSAYEQYF.